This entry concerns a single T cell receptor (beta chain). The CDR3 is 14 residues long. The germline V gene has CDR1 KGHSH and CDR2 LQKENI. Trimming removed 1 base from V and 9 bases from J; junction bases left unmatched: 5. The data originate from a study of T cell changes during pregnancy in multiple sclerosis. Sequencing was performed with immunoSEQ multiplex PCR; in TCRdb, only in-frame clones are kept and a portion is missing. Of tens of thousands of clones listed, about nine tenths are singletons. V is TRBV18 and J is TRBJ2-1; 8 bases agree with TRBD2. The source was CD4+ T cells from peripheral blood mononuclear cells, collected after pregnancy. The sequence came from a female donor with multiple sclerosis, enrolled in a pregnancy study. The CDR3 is CASSPRTSFGEQFF. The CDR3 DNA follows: TGTGCCAGCTCACCACGGACTAGCTTTGGTGAGCAGTTCTTC.